Presented here are 25 T cell receptor beta chains from one specimen sequenced in a study of control samples from healthy donors and cancer patients. Clones were read by immunoSEQ multiplex PCR, and TCRdb kept only the in-frame ones, dropping some. This table has approximately 58,000 clones, 80% to 90% appearing once. Material: PBMCs. The receptors here all came from a woman aged 55-69 years with lung cancer.

V gene TRBV9 combines with J gene TRBJ2-1; D tentatively fits TRBD1 or TRBD2 (6 bases each). This CDR3 region has 16 residues. V lost 2 bases to trimming and J lost 4 bases, with 16 bases between them. Per germline, CDR1 SGDLS and CDR2 YYNGEE. For the CDR3, the DNA is TGTGCCAGCAGCGTGACGGGGGCTAATGCTTACAATGAGCAGTTCTTC. This sequence encodes CASSVTGANAYNEQFF. The entire variable domain, with the rest obtained from reference TRBV9 and TRBJ2-1, is as follows: DSGVTQTPKHLITATGQRVTLRCSPRSGDLSVYWYQQSLDQGLQFLIQYYNGEERAKGNILERFSAQQFPDLHSELNLSSLELGDSALYFCASSVTGANAYNEQFFGPGTRLTVL.

As DNA, the CDR3 is TGTGCCAGCAGCGTATCTCCAGCCCTAACCGGGGAGCTGTTTTTT. Amino acids: CASSVSPALTGELFF. This chain links TRBV9 with TRBJ2-2; unclear D gene. This CDR3 is built from 15 residues. V lost 1 base, J lost 5 bases, and 12 bases lay in between. Germline values: CDR1 SGDLS, CDR2 YYNGEE. The whole variable domain, remainder taken from reference TRBV9 and TRBJ2-2, is DSGVTQTPKHLITATGQRVTLRCSPRSGDLSVYWYQQSLDQGLQFLIQYYNGEERAKGNILERFSAQQFPDLHSELNLSSLELGDSALYFCASSVSPALTGELFFGEGSRLTVL.

This clone has more than one count but fewer than ten. CDR3 sequence: CASSPQRNQPQHF. The CDR3 DNA reads as TGTGCCAGCTCACCACAAAGGAATCAGCCCCAGCATTTT. The J gene is TRBJ1-5, the V gene TRBV18; D uncertain. V lost 1 base and J 4 bases, leaving 5 bases between the germline ends. CDR3 size: 13 residues. Germline V lookup: CDR1 KGHSH, CDR2 LQKENI.

The rearrangement links TRBV11-2 to TRBJ2-7; D may match TRBD1 or TRBD2 (5 bases each). Germline CDR1 SGHAT, CDR2 FQNNGV. CDR3 length equals 15 residues. Trimming removed 9 bases at V and 2 bases at J, with 20 bases between. CDR3 nucleotide sequence: TGTGCCAGTACCCCCGGGACCTCCACGGCCTACGAGCAGTACTTC. Translated, it gives CASTPGTSTAYEQYF.

The chain is built from TRBV5-5 and TRBJ2-2; 7 nucleotides match TRBD1. Germline V gene lookup returns CDR1 SGHKS and CDR2 YYEKEE (reference sequence). J gave up 3 bases and V 2 bases, and 7 bases lay outside the gene matches. This CDR3 has 16 residues. This CDR3 is CASSLTGVVYTGELFF. In DNA, the CDR3 is TGTGCCAGCAGCTTAACAGGGGTTGTGTACACCGGGGAGCTGTTTTTT.

The V call is TRBV21-1, the J call TRBJ2-4; TRBD1 is the table's D call and was not checked against the DNA. TRBV21-1 is a recognized pseudogene. CDR3 length equals 16 residues. Here the CDR3 reads CASSKMGGQGRNIQYF. The CDR3 coding sequence is TGTGCCAGCAGCAAAATGGGGGGACAGGGCAGAAACATTCAGTACTTC.

This clone was seen a single time. The J gene is TRBJ1-2, the V gene TRBV5-1; the D gene is possibly TRBD1 (6 bases). The CDR3 runs 13 residues. V was shortened by 5 bases and J by 4 bases, with 12 bases between the two germline ends. Germline lookup yields CDR1 SGHRS and CDR2 YFSETQ. The CDR3 DNA follows: TGCGCCAGCAGAACAGACAGGCTCTATGGCTACACCTTC. Its protein product is CASRTDRLYGYTF.

This chain connects TRBV7-2 to TRBJ1-5; D unresolved. The germline V and J ends were trimmed by 1 base and 9 bases, with 7 bases remaining between them. The germline V gene has CDR1 SGHTA and CDR2 FQGNSA. This CDR3 has 12 residues. CDR3 sequence (DNA): TGTGCCAGCAGCTTAGTATTGGGGCCCCAGCATTTT. Its translation is CASSLVLGPQHF.

CDR3 in amino acids: CASLPRQETQYF. For the CDR3, the DNA is TGTGCCAGCCTCCCCCGGCAAGAGACCCAGTACTTC. V usage is TRBV21-1 and J usage is TRBJ2-5; whether TRBD2, the table's D call, matches the DNA was not checked. TRBV21-1 is termed a pseudogene. The CDR3 contains 12 residues.

This chain connects TRBV19 to TRBJ2-2; D might be TRBD2 (6 bases). Germline V gives CDR1 LNHDA, CDR2 SQIVND (reference sequence). The germline V and J ends were trimmed by 10 bases and 4 bases, with 19 bases remaining between them. The CDR3 is 15 amino acids. DNA of the CDR3: TGTGCCACCCAACAGATGGCGGGGTTCACCGGGGAGCTGTTTTTT. Its protein product is CATQQMAGFTGELFF.

This clone has a handful of counts. This chain links TRBV11-3 with TRBJ2-3; D perhaps matches TRBD2 (5 bases). V lost 4 bases and J lost 0, with 11 bases in between. The CDR3 length is 15 residues. Germline V lookup: CDR1 SGHNT, CDR2 YENEEA. CDR3 sequence reads: CASSSRGVSTDTQYF. CDR3 coding DNA: TGTGCCAGCAGCTCTCGGGGTGTTAGCACAGATACGCAGTATTTT.

The chain recombines TRBV6-1 with TRBJ1-3; no clear D gene. Between the trimmed V and J ends, which lost 2 bases and 5 bases, there was a span of 7 bases. The CDR3 runs to 13 residues. From germline, CDR1 is MNHNS and CDR2 SASEGT. The chain's CDR3 is CASSEHSRNTIYF. For the CDR3, the DNA is TGTGCCAGCAGTGAACACAGCCGAAACACCATATATTTT.

The rearrangement links TRBV5-1 to TRBJ2-1; the D gene is possibly TRBD2 (5 bases). The CDR3 spans 13 residues. Germline V gives CDR1 SGHRS, CDR2 YFSETQ. Trimming took off 4 bases at V and 7 bases at J, with 12 bases between the two ends. The CDR3 loop is CASSISPGNEQFF. In DNA, the CDR3 is TGCGCCAGCAGCATATCGCCGGGGAATGAGCAGTTCTTC.

V usage is TRBV10-2 and J usage is TRBJ1-2; D is undetermined. The CDR3 has 12 residues. V shed 4 bases and J shed 11 bases, with 14 bases lying between them. CDR1 and CDR2 from the germline V gene are WSHSY and SAAADI. CDR3 amino acids: CASSGIPEHYTF. CDR3 nucleotide sequence: TGCGCCAGCAGTGGGATTCCGGAGCATTACACCTTC.

The genes are TRBV19 and TRBJ1-5, with 8 bases identical to TRBD1. The length of the CDR3 is 17 residues. Trimming at V came to 6 bases and at J to 3 bases, leaving 13 bases not matched to a gene. CDR1 LNHDA and CDR2 SQIVND come from the germline V gene (reference sequence). The CDR3 spells CASSPGGGQAHNQPQHF. CDR3 bases: TGTGCCAGTAGCCCCGGGGGGGGACAGGCCCACAATCAGCCCCAGCATTTT.

As regards this clone: The sample contains more than one DNA sequence encoding this CDR3. V and J are TRBV15 and TRBJ2-7, with 8 nucleotides matching TRBD1. Germline V gene sequence: CDR1 LNHNV, CDR2 YYDKDF (reference sequence). V lost 0 bases and J lost 4; bases outside the gene matches: 2. CDR3 length equals 14 residues. The CDR3, as DNA: TGTGCCACCAGCAGAGACAGGGGGCCATACGAGCAGTACTTC. Amino acid sequence: CATSRDRGPYEQYF.

V gene TRBV4-1 combines with J gene TRBJ2-7; D may be TRBD1 (5 bases). Trimming took off 2 bases at V and 0 bases at J, with 14 bases between the two ends. Germline CDR1 reads MGHRA; CDR2 reads YSYEKL. The CDR3 consists of 16 residues. CDR3 DNA sequence: TGCGCCAGCAGCCAAACGACAGACATGAGCTCCTACGAGCAGTACTTC. This sequence encodes CASSQTTDMSSYEQYF.

The chain combines TRBV4-1 with TRBJ2-2, with D uncertain. Germline V lookup: CDR1 MGHRA, CDR2 YSYEKL. The CDR3 is 17 amino acids. The germline V and J ends were trimmed by 4 bases and 8 bases, with 23 bases remaining between them. CDR3 sequence: CASSPDESAKRWGELFF. The CDR3 DNA follows: TGCGCCAGCAGCCCTGACGAGTCTGCTAAACGATGGGGGGAGCTGTTTTTT.

The gene calls are TRBV30 and TRBJ1-2, with a tentative D call TRBD1 (5 bases). Germline loops: CDR1 GTSNPN, CDR2 SVGIG (reference sequence). This CDR3 spans 14 amino acids. The V end lost 0 bases, the J end lost 2 bases, and 10 bases lay between the germline ends. CDR3 loop: CAWSVPPGNYGYTF. The CDR3 DNA sequence: TGTGCCTGGAGTGTACCACCAGGGAACTATGGCTACACCTTC.

The rearrangement joins TRBV29-1 to TRBJ2-4; D gene uncertain. CDR3 length: 15 amino acids. Per germline, CDR1 SQVTM and CDR2 ANQGSEA. Trimming cost V 3 bases and J 1 base, with 13 bases left between them. Written as DNA, the CDR3 is TGCAGCGTTGAGCACGGCAAAAGGGCCAAAAACATTCAGTACTTC. Translation: CSVEHGKRAKNIQYF.

The CDR3 sequence: CASNTGTSNYEQYF. As DNA, the CDR3 is TGTGCCAGTAACACCGGGACTTCGAACTACGAGCAGTACTTC. This sequence joins TRBV19 and TRBJ2-7; the D gene is possibly TRBD2 (6 bases). The V end was cut by 7 bases, the J end by 3 bases, with 16 bases between. This CDR3 contains 14 residues. From germline, CDR1 is LNHDA and CDR2 SQIVND (reference sequence).

The gene calls are TRBV18 and TRBJ1-1; 7 bases line up with TRBD1. V trimming: 1 base; J trimming: 3 bases; junction bases outside the gene matches: 11. Germline V gives CDR1 KGHSH, CDR2 LQKENI. The CDR3 extends over 17 amino acids. The CDR3 DNA reads as TGTGCCAGCTCACCACGACAGGGAAGGTATTCAGACACTGAAGCTTTCTTT. Its translation is CASSPRQGRYSDTEAFF. The full variable domain, with the rest looked up from reference TRBV18 and TRBJ1-1, is NAGVMQNPRHLVRRRGQEARLRCSPMKGHSHVYWYRQLPEEGLKFMVYLQKENIIDESGMPKERFSAEFPKEGPSILRIQQVVRGDSAAYFCASSPRQGRYSDTEAFFGQGTRLTVV.

V gene TRBV5-6 combines with J gene TRBJ2-1; D not resolved. The CDR3 length is 11 residues. Trimming shortened V by 0 bases and J by 10 bases, and 5 bases separated the two germline ends. Looked up from germline, CDR1 is SGHDT and CDR2 is YYEEEE. The CDR3 nucleotides are TGTGCCAGCAGCTTGGGTAGGGAGCAGTTCTTC. This codes for CASSLGREQFF.

This chain joins TRBV24-1 and TRBJ1-2; unclear D gene. This CDR3 comprises 12 residues. Germline CDR1 KGHDR, CDR2 SFDVKD. The V end lost 4 bases, the J end lost 4 bases, and 6 bases lay between the germline ends. The CDR3 sequence is CATSDPIYGYTF. CDR3 DNA sequence: TGTGCCACCAGTGACCCTATCTATGGCTACACCTTC.

This clone has only a few counts. The chain combines TRBV11-2 with TRBJ1-1, with D tentatively TRBD1 (6 bases). V was trimmed by 5 bases and J by 4 bases, leaving 14 bases between them. This CDR3 has 14 residues. The germline CDR1 and CDR2 sequences are SGHAT and FQNNGV. CDR3 coding DNA: TGTGCCAGCAGCCCGACCGGGGGCGGCACTGAAGCTTTCTTT. Protein product: CASSPTGGGTEAFF.